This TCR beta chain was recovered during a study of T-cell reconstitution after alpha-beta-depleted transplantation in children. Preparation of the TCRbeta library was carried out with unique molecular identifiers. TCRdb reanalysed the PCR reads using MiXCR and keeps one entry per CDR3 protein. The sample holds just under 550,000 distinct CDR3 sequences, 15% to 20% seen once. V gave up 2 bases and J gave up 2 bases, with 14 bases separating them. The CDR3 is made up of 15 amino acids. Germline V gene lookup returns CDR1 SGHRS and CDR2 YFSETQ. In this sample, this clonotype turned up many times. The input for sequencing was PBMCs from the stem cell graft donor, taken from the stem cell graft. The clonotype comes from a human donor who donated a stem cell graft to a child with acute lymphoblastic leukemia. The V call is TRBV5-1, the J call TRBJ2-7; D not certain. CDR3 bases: TGCGCCAGCAGCTTCGGGCAGGCAGATACCTACGAGCAGTACTTC. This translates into CASSFGQADTYEQYF.